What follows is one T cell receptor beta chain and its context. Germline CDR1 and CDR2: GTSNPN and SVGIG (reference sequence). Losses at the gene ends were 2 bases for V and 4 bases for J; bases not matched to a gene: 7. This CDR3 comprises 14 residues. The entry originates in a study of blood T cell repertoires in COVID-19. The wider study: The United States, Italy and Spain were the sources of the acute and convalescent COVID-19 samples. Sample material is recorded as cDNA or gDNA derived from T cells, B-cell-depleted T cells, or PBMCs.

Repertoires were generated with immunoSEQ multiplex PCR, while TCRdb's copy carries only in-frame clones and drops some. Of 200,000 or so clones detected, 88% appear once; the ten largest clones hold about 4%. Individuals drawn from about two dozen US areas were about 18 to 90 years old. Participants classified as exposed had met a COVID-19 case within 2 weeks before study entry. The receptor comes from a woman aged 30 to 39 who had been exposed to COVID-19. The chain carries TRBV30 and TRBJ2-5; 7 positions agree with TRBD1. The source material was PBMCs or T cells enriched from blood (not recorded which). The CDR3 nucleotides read TGTGCCTGGAGTTCCGGGACAGTCCTAGAGACCCAGTACTTC. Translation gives CAWSSGTVLETQYF.